The clone carrying this TCR beta chain was counted once. The data are from a study of blood T cells in healthy people across ages. Primers used in a second PCR of about 6 to 12 cycles were a sample-barcoded 5' primer and a J-beta primer mix. TCRdb reprocessed the 5' RACE reads with MiXCR, giving one entry per CDR3 protein. Of 1,300,000 or so distinct CDR3 sequences in the sample, approximately 59% were seen once. Trimming took off 1 base at V and 7 bases at J, with 8 bases between the two ends. The CDR3 extends over 12 amino acids. Germline V gene lookup returns CDR1 SGHRS and CDR2 YFSETQ. V and J are TRBV5-1 and TRBJ1-1; D is ambiguous. This clonotype was obtained from a man between 18 and 29 years old in good health. The material sequenced was blood. The CDR3 nucleotides read TGCGCCAGCAGCTTGAACGCAGGTGAAGCTTTCTTT. It codes for CASSLNAGEAFF.